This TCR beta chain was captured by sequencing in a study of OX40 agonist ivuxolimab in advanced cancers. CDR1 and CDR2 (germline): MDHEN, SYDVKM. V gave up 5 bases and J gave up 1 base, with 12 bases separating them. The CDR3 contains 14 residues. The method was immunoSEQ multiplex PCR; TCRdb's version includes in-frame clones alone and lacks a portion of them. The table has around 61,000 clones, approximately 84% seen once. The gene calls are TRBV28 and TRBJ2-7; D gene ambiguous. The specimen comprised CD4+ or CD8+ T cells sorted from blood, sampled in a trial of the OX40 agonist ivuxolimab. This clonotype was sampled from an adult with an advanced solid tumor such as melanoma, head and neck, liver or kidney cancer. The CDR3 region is CASSTREGSYEQYF. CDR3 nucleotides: TGTGCCAGCAGTACTCGCGAAGGGTCCTACGAGCAGTACTTC.